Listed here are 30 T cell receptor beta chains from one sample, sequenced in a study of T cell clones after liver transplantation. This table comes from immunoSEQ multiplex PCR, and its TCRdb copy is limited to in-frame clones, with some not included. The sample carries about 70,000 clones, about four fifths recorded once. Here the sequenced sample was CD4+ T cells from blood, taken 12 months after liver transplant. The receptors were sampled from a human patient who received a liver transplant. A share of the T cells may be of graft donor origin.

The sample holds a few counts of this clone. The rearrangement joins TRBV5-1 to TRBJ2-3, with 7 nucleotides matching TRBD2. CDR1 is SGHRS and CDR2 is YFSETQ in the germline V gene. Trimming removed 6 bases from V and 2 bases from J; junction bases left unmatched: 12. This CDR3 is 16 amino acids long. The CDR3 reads CASILTSGTNTDTQYF. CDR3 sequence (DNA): TGCGCCAGCATTTTGACGAGCGGGACTAACACAGATACGCAGTATTTT.

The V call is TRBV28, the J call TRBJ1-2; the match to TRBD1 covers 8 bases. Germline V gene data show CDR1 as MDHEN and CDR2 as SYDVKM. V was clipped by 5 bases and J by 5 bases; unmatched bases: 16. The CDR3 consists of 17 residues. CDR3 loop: CASSTMGWTGKGYGYTF. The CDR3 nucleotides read TGTGCCAGCAGTACGATGGGGTGGACAGGGAAGGGATATGGCTACACCTTC.

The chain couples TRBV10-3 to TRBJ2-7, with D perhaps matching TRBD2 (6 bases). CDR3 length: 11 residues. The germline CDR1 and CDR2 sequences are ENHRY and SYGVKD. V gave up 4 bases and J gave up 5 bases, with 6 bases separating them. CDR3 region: CAISGGDEQYF. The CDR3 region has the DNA TGTGCCATCAGTGGGGGGGACGAGCAGTACTTC.

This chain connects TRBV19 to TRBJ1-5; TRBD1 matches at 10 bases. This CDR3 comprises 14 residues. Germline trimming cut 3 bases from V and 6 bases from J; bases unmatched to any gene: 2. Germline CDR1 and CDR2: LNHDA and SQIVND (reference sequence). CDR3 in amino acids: CASSIRTGGQPQHF. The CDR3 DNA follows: TGTGCCAGTAGTATCCGGACAGGGGGTCAGCCCCAGCATTTT.

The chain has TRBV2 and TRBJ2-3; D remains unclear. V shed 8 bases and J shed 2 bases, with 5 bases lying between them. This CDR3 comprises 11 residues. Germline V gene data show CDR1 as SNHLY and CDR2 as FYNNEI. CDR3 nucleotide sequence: TGTGCCAGCCGATACACAGATACGCAGTATTTT. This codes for CASRYTDTQYF.

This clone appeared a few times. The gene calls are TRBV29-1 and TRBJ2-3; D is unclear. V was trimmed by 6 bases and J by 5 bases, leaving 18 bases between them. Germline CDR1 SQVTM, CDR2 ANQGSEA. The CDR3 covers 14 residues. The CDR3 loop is CSVRRRNEEDTQYF. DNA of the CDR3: TGCAGCGTCCGTCGCAGAAATGAAGAAGATACGCAGTATTTT.

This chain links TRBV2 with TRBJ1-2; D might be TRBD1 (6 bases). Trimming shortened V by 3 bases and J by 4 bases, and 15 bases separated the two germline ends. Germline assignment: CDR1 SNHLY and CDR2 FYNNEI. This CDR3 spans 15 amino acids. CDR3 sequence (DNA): TGTGCCAGCAGTGACCAGGGGCCGCTAGGCTATGGCTACACCTTC. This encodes CASSDQGPLGYGYTF.

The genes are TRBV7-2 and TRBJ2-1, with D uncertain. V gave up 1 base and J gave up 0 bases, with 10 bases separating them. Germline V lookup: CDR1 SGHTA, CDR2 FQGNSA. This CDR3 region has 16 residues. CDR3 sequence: CASSLEGVSSYNEQFF. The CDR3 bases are TGTGCCAGCAGCTTAGAGGGTGTCAGCTCCTACAATGAGCAGTTCTTC.

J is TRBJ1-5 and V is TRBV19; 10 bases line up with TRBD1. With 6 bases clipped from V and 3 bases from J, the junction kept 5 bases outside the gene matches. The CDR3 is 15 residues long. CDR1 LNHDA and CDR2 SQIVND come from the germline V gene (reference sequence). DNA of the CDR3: TGTGCCAGTAGGCAGACAGGGGGCCTCAATCAGCCCCAGCATTTT. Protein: CASRQTGGLNQPQHF.

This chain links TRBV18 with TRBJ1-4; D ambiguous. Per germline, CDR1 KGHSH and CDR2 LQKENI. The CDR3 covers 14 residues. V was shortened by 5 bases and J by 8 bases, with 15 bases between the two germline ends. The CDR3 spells CASSSDKRSEKLFF. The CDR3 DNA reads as TGTGCCAGCTCATCCGACAAGAGATCCGAAAAACTGTTTTTT.

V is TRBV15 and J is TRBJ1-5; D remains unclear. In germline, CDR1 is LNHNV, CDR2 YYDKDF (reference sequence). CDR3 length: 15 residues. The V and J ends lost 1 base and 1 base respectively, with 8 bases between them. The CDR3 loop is CATSRAGGSNQPQHF. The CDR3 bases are TGTGCCACCAGCAGAGCAGGAGGGAGCAATCAGCCCCAGCATTTT.

Here the CDR3 reads CASSRQGPYGYTF. CDR3 nucleotides: TGTGCCAGCAGCCGACAGGGCCCGTATGGCTACACCTTC. The chain links TRBV5-4 to TRBJ1-2, with TRBD1 matching over 7 bases. CDR3 length: 13 residues. Germline V gene lookup returns CDR1 SGHNT and CDR2 YYREEE (reference sequence). Trimming removed 4 bases from V and 5 bases from J; junction bases left unmatched: 5.

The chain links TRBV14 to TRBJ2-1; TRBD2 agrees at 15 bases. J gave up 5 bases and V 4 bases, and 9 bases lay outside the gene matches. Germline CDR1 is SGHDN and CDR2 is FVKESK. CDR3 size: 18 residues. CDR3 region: CASSRFGTSGRKNNEQFF. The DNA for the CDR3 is TGTGCCAGCAGCCGTTTCGGGACTAGCGGGAGGAAGAACAATGAGCAGTTCTTC.

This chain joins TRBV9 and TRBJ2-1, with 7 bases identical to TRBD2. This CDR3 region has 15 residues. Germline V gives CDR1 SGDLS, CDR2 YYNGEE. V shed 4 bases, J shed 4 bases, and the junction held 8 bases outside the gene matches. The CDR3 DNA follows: TGTGCCAGCAGCAATGGCGGGAGTCCTTACAATGAGCAGTTCTTC. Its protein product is CASSNGGSPYNEQFF.

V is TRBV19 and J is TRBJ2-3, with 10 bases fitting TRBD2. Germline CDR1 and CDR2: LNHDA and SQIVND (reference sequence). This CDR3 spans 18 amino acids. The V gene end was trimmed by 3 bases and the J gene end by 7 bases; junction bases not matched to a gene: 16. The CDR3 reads CASSMTSLASGSMYTQYF. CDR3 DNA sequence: TGTGCCAGTAGTATGACATCTTTGGCTAGCGGGAGCATGTATACGCAGTATTTT.

DNA for the CDR3: TGTGCCAGCAGCTCCCGGACTAGTTCCTCCCCAATGCGTGAGCAGTTCTTC. This translates into CASSSRTSSSPMREQFF. The chain joins TRBV5-4 to TRBJ2-1; 7 positions agree with TRBD2. V lost 3 bases to trimming and J lost 9 bases; unmatched junction nucleotides: 18. CDR3 length: 17 residues. Germline CDR1 reads SGHNT; CDR2 reads YYREEE (reference sequence).

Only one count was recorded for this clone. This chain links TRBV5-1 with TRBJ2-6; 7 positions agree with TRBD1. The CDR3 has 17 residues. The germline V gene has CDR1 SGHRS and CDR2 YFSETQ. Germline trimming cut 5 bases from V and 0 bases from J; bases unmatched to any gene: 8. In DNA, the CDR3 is TGCGCCAGCAGTGCGGACAGGCCCTCCTCTGGGGCCAACGTCCTGACTTTC. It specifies CASSADRPSSGANVLTF.

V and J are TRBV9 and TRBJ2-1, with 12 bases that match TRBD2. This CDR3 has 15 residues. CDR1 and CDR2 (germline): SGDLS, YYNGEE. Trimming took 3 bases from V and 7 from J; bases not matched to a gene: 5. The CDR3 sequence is CASSATSGRMNEQFF. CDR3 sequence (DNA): TGTGCCAGCAGCGCCACTAGCGGGAGGATGAATGAGCAGTTCTTC.

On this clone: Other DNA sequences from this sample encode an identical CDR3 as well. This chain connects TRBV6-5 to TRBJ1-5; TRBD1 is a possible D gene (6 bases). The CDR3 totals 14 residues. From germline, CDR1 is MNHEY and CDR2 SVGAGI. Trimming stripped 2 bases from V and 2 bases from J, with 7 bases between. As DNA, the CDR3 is TGTGCCAGCAGTTACAGGGGGGGCAATCAGCCCCAGCATTTT. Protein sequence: CASSYRGGNQPQHF.

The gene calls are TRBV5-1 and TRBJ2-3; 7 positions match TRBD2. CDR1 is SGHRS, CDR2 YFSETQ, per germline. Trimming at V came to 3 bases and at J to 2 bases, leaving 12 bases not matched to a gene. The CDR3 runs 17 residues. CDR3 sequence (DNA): TGCGCCAGCAGCTCCACGGTCTCTAGCGGCCTCACAGATACGCAGTATTTT. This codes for CASSSTVSSGLTDTQYF.

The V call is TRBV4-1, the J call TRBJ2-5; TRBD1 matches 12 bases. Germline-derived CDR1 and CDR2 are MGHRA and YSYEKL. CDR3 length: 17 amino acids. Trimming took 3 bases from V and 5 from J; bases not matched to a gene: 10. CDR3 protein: CASSQDRDRGRPETQYF. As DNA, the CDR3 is TGCGCCAGCAGCCAGGACCGGGACAGGGGGCGCCCGGAGACCCAGTACTTC.

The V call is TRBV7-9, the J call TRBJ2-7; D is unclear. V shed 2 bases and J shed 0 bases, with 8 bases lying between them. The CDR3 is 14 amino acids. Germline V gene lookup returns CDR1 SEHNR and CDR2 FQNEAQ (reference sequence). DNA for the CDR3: TGTGCCAGCAGCTTACGGGCTAGCTCCTACGAGCAGTACTTC. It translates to CASSLRASSYEQYF.

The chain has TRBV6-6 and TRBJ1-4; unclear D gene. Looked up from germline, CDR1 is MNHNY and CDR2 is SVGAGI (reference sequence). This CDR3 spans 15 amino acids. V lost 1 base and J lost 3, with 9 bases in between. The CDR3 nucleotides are TGTGCCAGCAGTTACTACCAGATGCCTAATGAAAAACTGTTTTTT. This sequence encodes CASSYYQMPNEKLFF.

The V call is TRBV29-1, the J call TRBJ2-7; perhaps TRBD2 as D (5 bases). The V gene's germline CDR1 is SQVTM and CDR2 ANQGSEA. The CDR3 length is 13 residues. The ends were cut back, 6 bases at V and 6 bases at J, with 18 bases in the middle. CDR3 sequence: CSVGPLTSGEQYF. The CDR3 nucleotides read TGCAGCGTCGGTCCGTTGACCAGCGGCGAGCAGTACTTC.

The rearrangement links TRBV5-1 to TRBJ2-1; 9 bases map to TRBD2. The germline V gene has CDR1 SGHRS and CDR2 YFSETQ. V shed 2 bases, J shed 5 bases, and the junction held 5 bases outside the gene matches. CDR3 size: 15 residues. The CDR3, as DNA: TGCGCCAGCAGCTTCGGAGCTAGCGGGAACAATGAGCAGTTCTTC. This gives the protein CASSFGASGNNEQFF.

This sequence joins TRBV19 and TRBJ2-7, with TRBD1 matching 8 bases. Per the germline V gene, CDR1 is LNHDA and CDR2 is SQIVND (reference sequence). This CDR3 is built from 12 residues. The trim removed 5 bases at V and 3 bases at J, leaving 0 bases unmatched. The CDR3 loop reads CASSDRGYEQYF. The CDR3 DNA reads TGTGCCAGTAGTGACAGGGGCTACGAGCAGTACTTC.

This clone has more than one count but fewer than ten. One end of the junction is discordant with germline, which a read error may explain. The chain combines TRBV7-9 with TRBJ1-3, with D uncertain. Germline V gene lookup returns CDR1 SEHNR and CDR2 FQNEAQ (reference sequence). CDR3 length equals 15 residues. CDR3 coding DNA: TGTGCCAGCAGCTCCCCCCTTATACCAGGAAGCACCATATATTTT. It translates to CASSSPLIPGSTIYF. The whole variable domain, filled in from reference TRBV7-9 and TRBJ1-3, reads DTGVSQNPRHKITKRGQNVTFRCDPISEHNRLYWYRQTLGQGPEFLTYFQNEAQLEKSRLLSDRFSAERPKGSFSTLEIQRTEQGDSAMYLCASSSPLIPGSTIYFGEGSWLTVV.

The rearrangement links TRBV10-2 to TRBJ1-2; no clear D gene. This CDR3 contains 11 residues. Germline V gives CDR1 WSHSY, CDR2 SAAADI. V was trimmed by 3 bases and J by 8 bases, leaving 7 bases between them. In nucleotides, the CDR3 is TGCGCCAGCAGTGACACGGTCGGCTACACCTTC. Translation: CASSDTVGYTF.

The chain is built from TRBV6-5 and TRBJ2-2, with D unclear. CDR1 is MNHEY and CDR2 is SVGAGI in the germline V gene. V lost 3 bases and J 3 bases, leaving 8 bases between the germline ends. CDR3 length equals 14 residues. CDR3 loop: CASSYLRHTGELFF. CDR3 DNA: TGTGCCAGCAGTTATCTGCGGCACACCGGGGAGCTGTTTTTT.

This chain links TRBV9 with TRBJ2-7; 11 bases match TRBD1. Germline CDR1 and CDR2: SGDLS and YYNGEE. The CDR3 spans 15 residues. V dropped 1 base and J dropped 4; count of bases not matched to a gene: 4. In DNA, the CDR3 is TGTGCCAGCAGCGTATCCGGGACAGGGGGATACGAGCAGTACTTC. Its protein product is CASSVSGTGGYEQYF.